Each of the 2 T cell receptor beta chains below was sequenced from the same sample in a study of spatial heterogeneity in lung cancer. Study results and caveats: The study found that expanded intratumoral alpha and beta TCR counts tracked tumor mutation counts.

TCRdb processed the 5' RACE reads anew with MiXCR; each CDR3 protein has one entry. The sample lists about 7,900 distinct CDR3 sequences, around 7% seen once, with roughly a sixth in the top ten. Time point here: sample taken at primary tumor resection. The antigens for these receptors are not known. The material was lung tumor tissue, obtained at surgery. These receptors all stem from a female donor with early-stage non-small cell lung cancer.

This clonotype came up many times. The chain has TRBV27 and TRBJ2-3; D gene unclear. The CDR3 is 14 amino acids. Trimming shortened V by 7 bases and J by 4 bases, and 15 bases separated the two germline ends. Per germline, CDR1 MNHEY and CDR2 SMNVEV (reference sequence). The CDR3 region has the DNA TGTGCCAGCAACCCCTCGGGTGGCTCAGATACGCAGTATTTT. It yields the protein CASNPSGGSDTQYF.

This clonotype came up many times. This chain joins TRBV2 and TRBJ2-1; 8 bases map to TRBD2. V lost 6 bases, J lost 4 bases, and 14 bases stayed unmatched. There are 17 residues in the CDR3. CDR1 and CDR2 from the germline V gene are SNHLY and FYNNEI. The DNA of the CDR3 is TGTGCCAGCAGGCCCGATAGCGGGATTGGAGGATACAATGAGCAGTTCTTC. Residues: CASRPDSGIGGYNEQFF.